This passage covers 14 T cell receptor beta chains from one sample sequenced in a study of blood T cell repertoires in COVID-19. Profiling relied on immunoSEQ multiplex PCR, and the TCRdb table lists in-frame clones only, not all of them. Among 120,000 to 150,000 clones listed, approximately 85% were seen once. The sequenced material came from peripheral blood. These receptors came from a human donor with acute or convalescent COVID-19. The donor label of this sample is uncertain.

This chain connects TRBV28 to TRBJ1-1; D perhaps matches TRBD1 (5 bases). Trimming removed 6 bases at V and 4 bases at J, with 21 bases between. Germline assignment: CDR1 MDHEN and CDR2 SYDVKM. This CDR3 spans 16 amino acids. Here the CDR3 reads CASSPWGQGFSTEAFF. CDR3 bases: TGTGCCAGCAGCCCTTGGGGCCAGGGCTTTAGCACTGAAGCTTTCTTT.

The CDR3 loop reads CASTSRDSTNSPLHF. The CDR3 DNA is TGTGCCAGTACTTCGCGGGACAGCACCAATTCACCCCTCCACTTT. This chain links TRBV19 with TRBJ1-6, with 7 nucleotides matching TRBD1. The ends lost 7 bases at V and 7 bases at J; junction bases unmatched: 10. CDR3 length: 15 amino acids. The V gene's germline CDR1 is LNHDA and CDR2 SQIVND (reference sequence).

Note on this clone: Other DNA sequences in this sample translate to the same CDR3. The chain is built from TRBV19 and TRBJ1-3; D is perhaps TRBD1 (6 bases). The CDR3 spans 14 residues. V gave up 5 bases and J gave up 4 bases, with 12 bases separating them. Germline V lookup: CDR1 LNHDA, CDR2 SQIVND (reference sequence). CDR3 protein: CASSAQGSGNTIYF. As DNA, the CDR3 is TGTGCCAGTAGTGCACAGGGTTCCGGAAACACCATATATTTT.

The J gene is TRBJ2-2, the V gene TRBV6-5, with D tentatively TRBD2 (6 bases). CDR1 is MNHEY and CDR2 is SVGAGI in the germline V gene. The CDR3 consists of 15 residues. V was clipped by 9 bases and J by 2 bases, with 16 bases between them. This CDR3 is CASSRGAGNTGELFF. CDR3 nucleotide sequence: TGTGCCAGTTCCCGGGGAGCGGGCAACACCGGGGAGCTGTTTTTT.

V gene TRBV5-4 combines with J gene TRBJ1-4, with TRBD1 matching 7 bases. The germline CDR1 and CDR2 sequences are SGHNT and YYREEE (reference sequence). The CDR3 consists of 15 residues. V trimming: 3 bases; J trimming: 5 bases; junction bases outside the gene matches: 7. In DNA form, the CDR3 reads TGTGCCAGCAGCTCAGGTGGACAGGTGAATGAAAAACTGTTTTTT. Translated: CASSSGGQVNEKLFF. The entire variable domain, with the rest obtained from reference TRBV5-4 and TRBJ1-4, is as follows: ETGVTQSPTHLIKTRGQQVTLRCSSQSGHNTVSWYQQALGQGPQFIFQYYREEENGRGNFPPRFSGLQFPNYSSELNVNALELDDSALYLCASSSGGQVNEKLFFGSGTQLSVL.

This clone was found a few times. CDR3 DNA: TGTGCCAGTAGTCTCGCCGGGACAGGGGGCAACTATGGCTACACCTTC. It encodes CASSLAGTGGNYGYTF. V and J are TRBV19 and TRBJ1-2; 12 bases fit TRBD1. The V segment lost 5 bases and the J segment 2 bases; nucleotides outside the gene matches: 6. The length of the CDR3 is 16 residues. Germline values: CDR1 LNHDA, CDR2 SQIVND (reference sequence).

The chain uses TRBV3-1 (or the pseudogene TRBV3-2) and TRBJ2-3; TRBD2 matches 11 bases. The CDR3 has 17 amino acids. CDR1 is LGHDT and CDR2 is YNNKEL in the germline V gene (reference sequence). The ends lost 4 bases at V and 0 bases at J; junction bases unmatched: 6. The CDR3 DNA is TGTGCCAGCAGCCGCCTTAGCGGGGGGGTTAGCACAGATACGCAGTATTTT. It specifies CASSRLSGGVSTDTQYF.

The chain is built from TRBV25-1 and TRBJ1-3; 7 bases align to TRBD1. This CDR3 has 15 residues. V lost 2 bases and J lost 2; bases outside the gene matches: 3. Germline CDR1 reads MGHDK; CDR2 reads SYGVNS. The CDR3 sequence is CASSETGDTGNTIYF. In nucleotides, the CDR3 is TGTGCCAGCAGTGAAACAGGGGACACTGGAAACACCATATATTTT.

The V call is TRBV10-3, the J call TRBJ2-7, with 7 bases identical to TRBD1. CDR3 length equals 16 residues. The junction had 9 bases not matched to a gene; V was cut back by 2 bases and J by 2 bases. Germline V CDR1 and CDR2: ENHRY, SYGVKD. Written as DNA, the CDR3 is TGTGCCATCAGTGAGCCCGACAGGGATTGGACCTACGAGCAGTACTTC. Its translation is CAISEPDRDWTYEQYF.

The chain recombines TRBV11-2 with TRBJ2-1; TRBD2 matches 9 bases. This CDR3 region has 15 residues. CDR1 and CDR2 (germline): SGHAT, FQNNGV. The V and J ends lost 5 bases and 7 bases, in that order; junction bases with no gene match: 9. CDR3 amino acids: CASSPVSGSQNEQFF. DNA of the CDR3: TGTGCCAGCAGCCCCGTTAGCGGGAGTCAGAATGAGCAGTTCTTC.

V usage is TRBV3-1 (or the pseudogene TRBV3-2) and J usage is TRBJ2-3, with D maybe TRBD2 (7 bases). CDR3 size: 16 residues. From germline, CDR1 is LGHDT and CDR2 YNNKEL (reference sequence). V lost 4 bases and J lost 1, with 15 bases in between. CDR3 region: CASSRFWGGGTDTQYF. The CDR3 bases are TGTGCCAGCAGCCGGTTTTGGGGGGGCGGCACAGATACGCAGTATTTT.

Comments on this clone: Other DNA sequences in this sample translate to the same CDR3. The rearrangement uses TRBV6-5 and TRBJ1-5; D not certain. The length of the CDR3 is 14 residues. Germline CDR1 MNHEY, CDR2 SVGAGI. V dropped 6 bases and J dropped 1 base, with 10 bases sitting between them. In DNA, the CDR3 is TGTGCCAGCAGGGAGGGTGGGAGCAATCAGCCCCAGCATTTT. The encoded protein is CASREGGSNQPQHF.

The V and J genes are TRBV5-6 and TRBJ1-2; D not resolved. V gave up 4 bases and J gave up 3 bases, with 13 bases separating them. The CDR3 covers 14 residues. Germline lookup yields CDR1 SGHDT and CDR2 YYEEEE. The CDR3 bases are TGTGCCAGCAGCACGGCGGGGATCCACTATGGCTACACCTTC. Its protein product is CASSTAGIHYGYTF.

The V and J genes are TRBV28 and TRBJ2-5, with 13 bases matching TRBD2. The J segment lost 5 bases and the V segment lost 6 bases, leaving 15 bases of the junction unmatched. The CDR3 is 18 amino acids. CDR1 is MDHEN, CDR2 SYDVKM, per germline. The CDR3 loop reads CASSPNPLGTSGEETQYF. The CDR3 DNA sequence: TGTGCCAGCAGCCCTAACCCCCTTGGGACTAGCGGGGAGGAGACCCAGTACTTC.